These 29 T cell receptor beta chains were sequenced from one sample in a study of T cells in narcolepsy. Method: immunoSEQ multiplex PCR; TCRdb's copy keeps in-frame clones and lacks some. Of approximately 28,000 clones listed, more than 75% are singletons. Material: memory (CD45RA-) CD4+ T cells from blood. These receptors were taken from a human donor in good health.

This clone was seen only once. V and J are TRBV9 and TRBJ2-2, with TRBD2 matching 7 bases. J gave up 0 bases and V 0 bases, and 5 bases lay outside the gene matches. This CDR3 region has 17 residues. Germline V gives CDR1 SGDLS, CDR2 YYNGEE. Here the CDR3 reads CASSVGSAGANTGELFF. As DNA, the CDR3 is TGTGCCAGCAGCGTAGGGTCGGCGGGAGCGAACACCGGGGAGCTGTTTTTT.

The table lists this clone with a count of one. The V and J genes are TRBV29-1 and TRBJ2-5; D is uncertain. This CDR3 is 11 amino acids long. Germline V gives CDR1 SQVTM, CDR2 ANQGSEA. Trimming left V 2 bases short and J 5 bases short, with 6 bases between. CDR3 region: CSVERKETQYF. The CDR3 DNA sequence: TGCAGCGTTGAAAGAAAGGAGACCCAGTACTTC.

DNA of the CDR3: TGTGCAAGTCGCCCGGGACCCGATCAGCCCCAGCATTTT. Protein: CASRPGPDQPQHF. This chain connects TRBV12-2 to TRBJ1-5. TRBV12-2 is noted as a pseudogene. CDR3 length: 13 amino acids.

The genes are TRBV11-2 and TRBJ1-1; a possible D gene is TRBD1 (6 bases). CDR3 length: 14 amino acids. Between the trimmed V and J ends, which lost 5 bases and 8 bases, there was a span of 18 bases. Germline V lookup: CDR1 SGHAT, CDR2 FQNNGV. The CDR3 loop reads CASSPRGHGGEAFF. CDR3 in DNA: TGTGCCAGCAGCCCCCGGGGCCACGGGGGCGAAGCTTTCTTT.

This clone occurred a few times. The V and J genes are TRBV6-5 and TRBJ2-1, with 7 bases matching TRBD1. Trimming at V came to 4 bases and at J to 4 bases, leaving 7 bases not matched to a gene. The germline V gene has CDR1 MNHEY and CDR2 SVGAGI. CDR3 length: 15 amino acids. The CDR3 DNA reads TGTGCCAGCAGTTTGCCGGGACAGAATTACAATGAGCAGTTCTTC. As protein: CASSLPGQNYNEQFF.

The rearrangement joins TRBV5-1 to TRBJ2-1; D unresolved. V was trimmed by 0 bases and J by 8 bases, leaving 9 bases between them. This CDR3 region has 13 residues. CDR1 is SGHRS, CDR2 YFSETQ, per germline. The CDR3 nucleotides are TGCGCCAGCAGCTTGGACCCCCAGGATGAGCAGTTCTTC. Residues: CASSLDPQDEQFF.

The chain combines TRBV7-8 with TRBJ2-2; D not resolved. Deletions cut 3 bases from V and 0 bases from J, with 14 bases between. CDR3 size: 17 residues. CDR1 and CDR2 from the germline V gene are SGHVS and FQNEAQ. The DNA for the CDR3 is TGTGCCAGCAGCTTGCGCCCGACCTTTGCGAACACCGGGGAGCTGTTTTTT. It encodes CASSLRPTFANTGELFF.

V usage is TRBV21-1 and J usage is TRBJ1-2; whether TRBD1, the table's D call, matches the DNA was not checked. TRBV21-1 is a pseudogene. This CDR3 has 16 residues. CDR3 DNA: TGTGCCAGCAGCAAAGGCAGGGTCCCGGGTGACTATGGCTACACCTTC. Translated, it gives CASSKGRVPGDYGYTF.

This clone has just a few counts. This chain uses TRBV30 with TRBJ1-4; perhaps TRBD1 as D (5 bases). Trimming stripped 1 base from V and 8 bases from J, with 17 bases between. Per the germline V gene, CDR1 is GTSNPN and CDR2 is SVGIG (reference sequence). This CDR3 is built from 15 residues. The CDR3 sequence is CAWSALERRGEKLFF. CDR3 nucleotides: TGTGCCTGGAGTGCCCTCGAGAGGAGGGGCGAAAAACTGTTTTTT.

The V and J genes are TRBV19 and TRBJ2-7; D is uncertain. Per germline, CDR1 LNHDA and CDR2 SQIVND (reference sequence). This CDR3 is 14 amino acids long. V lost 3 bases and J lost 5, with 14 bases in between. As DNA, the CDR3 is TGTGCCAGTAGTATTGGGTCCCTGCGGAACGAGCAGTACTTC. Translated: CASSIGSLRNEQYF.

CDR3 sequence (DNA): TGCGCCAGCAGCCCAGGGACTGAAAGGACCGGGGAGCTGTTTTTT. Translation gives CASSPGTERTGELFF. This chain joins TRBV5-1 and TRBJ2-2, with a weak D call TRBD2 (6 bases). Between the trimmed V and J ends, which lost 4 bases and 5 bases, there was a span of 15 bases. This CDR3 is built from 15 residues. Germline CDR1 reads SGHRS; CDR2 reads YFSETQ.

As to this clone: At one of its ends the junction is not consistent with the germline gene, which may arise from a read error. Other DNA variants within this sample encode the same CDR3. The gene calls are TRBV6-1 and TRBJ2-7, with 8 bases matching TRBD1. This CDR3 spans 17 amino acids. Germline values: CDR1 MNHNS, CDR2 SASEGT. CDR3 region: CASSEAGPGRGRDEQYF. The CDR3 coding sequence is TGCGCCAGCAGTGAAGCCGGTCCGGGCAGGGGGCGGGACGAGCAGTACTTC.

This chain joins TRBV2 and TRBJ2-7; D is unresolved. The germline gives CDR1 SNHLY, CDR2 FYNNEI. Deletions cut 3 bases from V and 4 bases from J, with 13 bases between. The CDR3 has 14 residues. The CDR3 DNA reads as TGTGCCAGCAGTGACTGGAGCGCCTCGTACGAGCAGTACTTC. The encoded protein is CASSDWSASYEQYF.

The V and J genes are TRBV30 and TRBJ1-2, with D possibly matching TRBD1 (5 bases). This CDR3 has 13 residues. Trimming took off 0 bases at V and 6 bases at J, with 11 bases between the two ends. Germline CDR1 is GTSNPN and CDR2 is SVGIG (reference sequence). The CDR3: CAWSVMQGNGYTF. DNA for the CDR3: TGTGCCTGGAGTGTAATGCAGGGAAATGGCTACACCTTC.

The chain carries TRBV28 and TRBJ2-7; no clear D gene. Germline CDR1 is MDHEN and CDR2 is SYDVKM. The CDR3 consists of 12 residues. Trimming took off 2 bases at V and 4 bases at J, with 6 bases between the two ends. The DNA of the CDR3 is TGTGCCAGCAGTTTAAGGTGGTACGAGCAGTACTTC. Residues: CASSLRWYEQYF.

This chain connects TRBV5-4 to TRBJ2-5; TRBD2 might be the D (6 bases). The CDR3 extends over 14 amino acids. The germline V gene encodes CDR1 SGHNT and CDR2 YYREEE (reference sequence). The V and J ends lost 4 bases and 2 bases respectively, with 12 bases between them. The CDR3 loop is CASSLIGRQETQYF. The CDR3 bases are TGTGCCAGCAGCCTAATCGGGAGACAAGAGACCCAGTACTTC.

The chain recombines TRBV29-1 with TRBJ2-1; 8 nucleotides line up with TRBD2. The trim removed 7 bases at V and 8 bases at J, leaving 7 bases unmatched. The CDR3 contains 12 residues. The germline CDR1 and CDR2 sequences are SQVTM and ANQGSEA. Written as DNA, the CDR3 is TGCAGCGGGGGACTAGGGACCCATGAGCAGTTCTTC. It yields the protein CSGGLGTHEQFF.

This clone came up a few times. The V call is TRBV30, the J call TRBJ2-7, with TRBD1 matching 10 bases. J was trimmed by 6 bases and V by 3 bases; bases with no gene match: 11. From germline, CDR1 is GTSNPN and CDR2 SVGIG (reference sequence). The CDR3 extends over 15 amino acids. Here the CDR3 reads CAWSAGTGARGEQYF. CDR3 nucleotides: TGTGCCTGGAGCGCCGGGACAGGGGCCCGCGGCGAGCAGTACTTC.

The chain recombines TRBV11-2 with TRBJ2-6; perhaps TRBD1 as D (6 bases). Germline lookup yields CDR1 SGHAT and CDR2 FQNNGV. Between the trimmed V and J ends, which lost 0 bases and 0 bases, there was a span of 6 bases. This CDR3 spans 16 amino acids. In DNA form, the CDR3 reads TGTGCCAGCAGCTTAGAAGGGGGCTCTGGGGCCAACGTCCTGACTTTC. This gives the protein CASSLEGGSGANVLTF.

The J gene is TRBJ2-5, the V gene TRBV2; the D gene is possibly TRBD2 (5 bases). This CDR3 is 15 amino acids long. The ends were cut back, 5 bases at V and 1 base at J, with 14 bases in the middle. Germline lookup yields CDR1 SNHLY and CDR2 FYNNEI. The CDR3 region is CASSQESRGQETQYF. The CDR3 nucleotides are TGTGCCAGCAGTCAAGAGTCCCGGGGCCAAGAGACCCAGTACTTC.

This sequence joins TRBV25-1 and TRBJ2-5; 11 nucleotides agree with TRBD2. Trimming cost V 1 base and J 1 base; bases outside gene matches: 2. Per germline, CDR1 MGHDK and CDR2 SYGVNS. CDR3 length: 16 amino acids. Here the CDR3 DNA reads TGTGCCAGCAGTGAATTAGCGGGGGGGGGCCAAGAGACCCAGTACTTC. Translation: CASSELAGGGQETQYF.

This clone has only a few counts. This rearrangement joins TRBV19 to TRBJ1-5; 9 bases align to TRBD1. Germline CDR1 LNHDA, CDR2 SQIVND (reference sequence). This CDR3 is 12 amino acids long. V lost 8 bases, J lost 5 bases, and 1 base stayed unmatched. CDR3 loop: CASRQGDQPQHF. CDR3 DNA sequence: TGTGCCAGTCGACAGGGGGATCAGCCCCAGCATTTT.

This chain connects TRBV7-6 to TRBJ2-3; D ambiguous. The CDR3 consists of 15 residues. The germline V and J ends were trimmed by 0 bases and 1 base, with 8 bases remaining between them. CDR1 and CDR2 from the germline V gene are SGHVS and FNYEAQ. The CDR3 nucleotides are TGTGCCAGCAGCTTAGCGGACGGTGGCACAGATACGCAGTATTTT. The encoded protein is CASSLADGGTDTQYF.

The chain recombines TRBV6-1 with TRBJ1-3, with 9 bases lining up with TRBD1. The CDR3 length is 15 residues. V was pared by 9 bases and J by 2 bases, with 8 bases of the junction left unmatched. Germline values: CDR1 MNHNS, CDR2 SASEGT. The DNA for the CDR3 is TGTGCCAGTGGGGACAGGGCGATTACTGGAAACACCATATATTTT. This codes for CASGDRAITGNTIYF.

CDR3 sequence (DNA): TGTGCCAGCAGTGAAATTAGGGGCCCGAACACCGGGGAGCTGTTTTTT. Encoded protein: CASSEIRGPNTGELFF. V gene TRBV2 combines with J gene TRBJ2-2, with D possibly TRBD1 on 5 matching bases. Germline loops: CDR1 SNHLY, CDR2 FYNNEI. This CDR3 has 16 amino acids. The ends were cut back, 2 bases at V and 0 bases at J, with 10 bases in the middle.

Only a few counts were recorded for this clone. This chain links TRBV19 with TRBJ2-3, with 7 positions matching TRBD2. Germline-derived CDR1 and CDR2 are LNHDA and SQIVND (reference sequence). Losses at the gene ends were 2 bases for V and 2 bases for J; bases not matched to a gene: 4. This CDR3 has 15 residues. The CDR3 DNA sequence: TGTGCCAGTAGTATAACTAGCGCGGACACAGATACGCAGTATTTT. Amino acids: CASSITSADTDTQYF.

The chain couples TRBV18 to TRBJ2-5; D is uncertain. The CDR3 loop spans 12 amino acids. V was cut by 0 bases and J by 4 bases, with 3 bases left in between. Germline CDR1 reads KGHSH; CDR2 reads LQKENI. CDR3 bases: TGTGCCAGCTCACCACCGACAGAGACCCAGTACTTC. Translation: CASSPPTETQYF.

The chain carries TRBV6-1 and TRBJ2-3; D uncertain. Germline V gives CDR1 MNHNS, CDR2 SASEGT. V was cut by 2 bases and J by 2 bases, with 8 bases left in between. CDR3 size: 14 residues. CDR3 DNA sequence: TGTGCCAGCAGTGAAACCGTCTACACAGATACGCAGTATTTT. This sequence encodes CASSETVYTDTQYF.

The chain combines TRBV9 with TRBJ2-3, with 7 bases lining up with TRBD1. This CDR3 spans 17 amino acids. Germline values: CDR1 SGDLS, CDR2 YYNGEE. V gave up 3 bases and J gave up 0 bases; unmatched junction bases: 10. The CDR3 here is CASSERRGGLSTDTQYF. CDR3 coding DNA: TGTGCCAGCAGCGAGCGTCGAGGGGGCCTTAGCACAGATACGCAGTATTTT. The full variable domain, rest sourced from reference TRBV9 and TRBJ2-3, is DSGVTQTPKHLITATGQRVTLRCSPRSGDLSVYWYQQSLDQGLQFLIQYYNGEERAKGNILERFSAQQFPDLHSELNLSSLELGDSALYFCASSERRGGLSTDTQYFGPGTRLTVL.